This entry concerns a single T cell receptor beta chain. Its specificity is not known. The sample is drawn from a study of blood T cells in healthy people across ages. The CDR3 sequence is 12 residues long. Germline CDR1 DFQATT, CDR2 SNEGSKA (reference sequence). V gave up 3 bases and J gave up 6 bases, with 11 bases separating them. A sample-barcoded 5' primer and a J-beta primer mix were used in a second PCR of about 7 to 12 cycles. TCRdb re-analysed the 5' RACE reads in MiXCR, keeping a single row per CDR3 protein. The table includes about 830,000 distinct CDR3 sequences, 60% to 80% detected once. Regarding the study as a whole: Measured against age, TCR beta diversity per million T cells decreased in a roughly linear manner.

This receptor was obtained from a man younger than 40 in good health. The chain carries TRBV20-1 and TRBJ1-2, with D tentatively TRBD1 (5 bases). Specimen: blood. The CDR3 region has the DNA TGCAGTGCTAGTGCTCGGGGGAATGGCTACACCTTC. This translates into CSASARGNGYTF.